These T cell receptor beta chains were read from a single sample in a study of T-cell memory formation after mild COVID-19. MiXCR, applied by TCRdb to the 5' RACE reads, yields one record per CDR3 protein. Among 450,000 or so distinct CDR3 sequences listed, about 23% were seen once. Sequenced material: PBMCs or a T cell subset sorted from them (not recorded which). Receptors were obtained from an adult woman who had mild COVID-19 (a few samples of this study predate the infection). Cell type and time point are not known. Both conserved end residues are part of each CDR3. Fields, in order: V gene, clone size, D gene, J gene, CDR3 DNA, CDR3 protein. D genes are given only for firm matches. Rows may omit the clone size; those that give it use once, few, many or a size class.

v_gene: TRBV11-3
abundance: .
d_gene: .
j_gene: TRBJ2-1
CDR3nt: TGTGCCAGCAGCCCGGCGGGACAGAGGAATGAGCAGTTCTTC
CDR3aa: CASSPAGQRNEQFF

v_gene: TRBV20-1
abundance: .
d_gene: .
j_gene: TRBJ2-2
CDR3nt: TGCAGTGCTCGGTGGACACACGCGAACACCGGGGAGCTGTTTTTT
CDR3aa: CSARWTHANTGELFF

v_gene: TRBV12-3/TRBV12-4
abundance: .
d_gene: TRBD1
j_gene: TRBJ1-2
CDR3nt: TGTGCCAGCAGCCGGGACAGGCCGTATGGCTACACCTTC
CDR3aa: CASSRDRPYGYTF

v_gene: TRBV29-1
abundance: .
d_gene: .
j_gene: TRBJ1-4
CDR3nt: TGCAGCGTTGAAGAAGGGGGTCTGGCTGAAAAACTGTTTTTT
CDR3aa: CSVEEGGLAEKLFF

v_gene: TRBV6-2/TRBV6-3
abundance: few
d_gene: TRBD2
j_gene: TRBJ2-1
CDR3nt: TGTGCCAGCAGTTTAGCCGGGACTACCAACAATGAGCAGTTCTTC
CDR3aa: CASSLAGTTNNEQFF

v_gene: TRBV7-9
abundance: .
d_gene: TRBD1
j_gene: TRBJ2-7
CDR3nt: TGTGCCAGCAGCTTGGACAGGAGTACCTACGAGCAGTACTTC
CDR3aa: CASSLDRSTYEQYF

v_gene: TRBV6-2/TRBV6-3
abundance: .
d_gene: .
j_gene: TRBJ1-1
CDR3nt: TGTGCCAGCAGTGGCACCTCAGGAGGCCAAGCTTTCTTT
CDR3aa: CASSGTSGGQAFF

v_gene: TRBV5-1
abundance: few
d_gene: .
j_gene: TRBJ1-2
CDR3nt: TGCGCCAGCAGCACGGACGCATCCGGGACTAACTATGGCTACACCTTC
CDR3aa: CASSTDASGTNYGYTF

v_gene: TRBV24-1
abundance: few
d_gene: .
j_gene: TRBJ2-2
CDR3nt: TGTGCCACCAGTGATGCAGAGACCGGGGAGCTGTTTTTT
CDR3aa: CATSDAETGELFF

v_gene: TRBV11-1
abundance: .
d_gene: .
j_gene: TRBJ2-1
CDR3nt: TGTGCCAGCAGCTTAGCCGGTAGCGGCCCCTCCTACAATGAGCAGTTCTTC
CDR3aa: CASSLAGSGPSYNEQFF

v_gene: TRBV12-3/TRBV12-4
abundance: few
d_gene: .
j_gene: TRBJ1-2
CDR3nt: TGTGCCAGCAGTTTACAGGGGAATGGGGGGAACTATGGCTACACCTTC
CDR3aa: CASSLQGNGGNYGYTF

v_gene: TRBV12-3/TRBV12-4
abundance: .
d_gene: .
j_gene: TRBJ1-2
CDR3nt: TGTGCCAGCAGAGAGGGATCGGGCCCTGGCTATGGCTACACCTTC
CDR3aa: CASREGSGPGYGYTF

v_gene: TRBV6-2/TRBV6-3
abundance: few
d_gene: .
j_gene: TRBJ2-1
CDR3nt: TGTGCCAGCAGTTACGGCAGGGGCAGTGAGCAGTTCTTC
CDR3aa: CASSYGRGSEQFF

v_gene: TRBV20-1
abundance: .
d_gene: .
j_gene: TRBJ2-1
CDR3nt: TGCAGTGCTAGGCCGTATAGCGCTGAGCAGTTCTTC
CDR3aa: CSARPYSAEQFF

v_gene: TRBV20-1
abundance: few
d_gene: .
j_gene: TRBJ2-1
CDR3nt: TGCAGTGCTGCGAAGTGGAGCTCCTACAATGAGCAGTTCTTC
CDR3aa: CSAAKWSSYNEQFF

v_gene: TRBV2
abundance: .
d_gene: .
j_gene: TRBJ2-2
CDR3nt: TGTGCCAGTAAGGGGGTTACCGGGGAGCTGTTTTTT
CDR3aa: CASKGVTGELFF

v_gene: TRBV20-1
abundance: .
d_gene: TRBD1
j_gene: TRBJ2-7
CDR3nt: TGCAGCGCCCCCGACCCAGGGGGTTTATACGAGCAGTACTTC
CDR3aa: CSAPDPGGLYEQYF

v_gene: TRBV7-2
abundance: few
d_gene: .
j_gene: TRBJ2-7
CDR3nt: TGTGCCAGCAGCTTAATCTGGTACGAGCAGTACTTC
CDR3aa: CASSLIWYEQYF

v_gene: TRBV7-3
abundance: few
d_gene: TRBD2
j_gene: TRBJ2-1
CDR3nt: TGTGCCAGCAGCTTACTCCCGCCCTATAGCGGGGGGGGCGATGAGCAGTTCTTC
CDR3aa: CASSLLPPYSGGGDEQFF

v_gene: TRBV6-2/TRBV6-3
abundance: few
d_gene: .
j_gene: TRBJ1-1
CDR3nt: TGTGCCAGCAGTCCCTCAGACGGCAACACTGAAGCTTTCTTT
CDR3aa: CASSPSDGNTEAFF

v_gene: TRBV15
abundance: .
d_gene: .
j_gene: TRBJ2-1
CDR3nt: TGTGCCACCAGCAGCGGGGGCGGACGATCCTACAATGAGCAGTTCTTC
CDR3aa: CATSSGGGRSYNEQFF

v_gene: TRBV5-1
abundance: .
d_gene: TRBD1
j_gene: TRBJ2-7
CDR3nt: TGCGCCAGCAGCTTCGGGACAGGCACAAGCTACGAGCAGTACTTC
CDR3aa: CASSFGTGTSYEQYF

v_gene: TRBV7-8
abundance: .
d_gene: TRBD1
j_gene: TRBJ2-7
CDR3nt: TGTGCCAGCAGCTCCAGGACAGGGGGACACGAGCAGTACTTC
CDR3aa: CASSSRTGGHEQYF

v_gene: TRBV24-1
abundance: few
d_gene: TRBD2
j_gene: TRBJ2-1
CDR3nt: TGTGCCACCAGTGATGGAGCGGGGGGGCTCTACAATGAGCAGTTCTTC
CDR3aa: CATSDGAGGLYNEQFF

v_gene: TRBV12-3/TRBV12-4
abundance: many
d_gene: TRBD1
j_gene: TRBJ2-5
CDR3nt: TGTGCCAGCAGTAGCACAGGGGGGATGAGTTCCGAGACCCAGTACTTC
CDR3aa: CASSSTGGMSSETQYF

v_gene: TRBV12-3/TRBV12-4
abundance: .
d_gene: TRBD2
j_gene: TRBJ2-1
CDR3nt: TGTGCCAGCAGTTCAGAAGCGGGGGACGAGCAGTTCTTC
CDR3aa: CASSSEAGDEQFF

v_gene: TRBV18
abundance: few
d_gene: TRBD2
j_gene: TRBJ2-1
CDR3nt: TGTGCCAGCTCACCTCCCGGCGGGGGGTCTGAGCAGTTCTTC
CDR3aa: CASSPPGGGSEQFF

v_gene: TRBV7-2
abundance: .
d_gene: .
j_gene: TRBJ2-1
CDR3nt: TGTGCCAGCGGCCCTACCGGGTACAATGAGCAGTTCTTC
CDR3aa: CASGPTGYNEQFF

v_gene: TRBV15
abundance: few
d_gene: TRBD1
j_gene: TRBJ1-6
CDR3nt: TGTGCCACCGAGACAGGGAATTCACCCCTCCACTTT
CDR3aa: CATETGNSPLHF

v_gene: TRBV19
abundance: few
d_gene: TRBD1
j_gene: TRBJ2-2
CDR3nt: TGTGCCAGTAGTATACAGGGGGTCGGGGAGCTGTTTTTT
CDR3aa: CASSIQGVGELFF

v_gene: TRBV12-3/TRBV12-4
abundance: .
d_gene: .
j_gene: TRBJ2-7
CDR3nt: TGTGCCAGCAGTTTTCCTGGGGCTACCCTCCAGCGACCCCCTAAGCAGTACTTC
CDR3aa: CASSFPGATLQRPPKQYF

v_gene: TRBV4-3
abundance: few
d_gene: .
j_gene: TRBJ1-3
CDR3nt: TGCGCCAGCAGCGTCCTCTCTGGAAACACCATATATTTT
CDR3aa: CASSVLSGNTIYF

v_gene: TRBV20-1
abundance: .
d_gene: .
j_gene: TRBJ1-2
CDR3nt: TGCAGTGCTCTTTCATCGGATGGCTACACCTTC
CDR3aa: CSALSSDGYTF

v_gene: TRBV10-3
abundance: once
d_gene: TRBD2
j_gene: TRBJ2-7
CDR3nt: TGTGCCATCGGAGCGGGACTAGCGGGTGCCTACGAGCAGTACTTC
CDR3aa: CAIGAGLAGAYEQYF

v_gene: TRBV4-1
abundance: .
d_gene: TRBD1
j_gene: TRBJ1-1
CDR3nt: TGCGCCAGCAGCCAAACTACACCGGGACAGCAGAACACTGAAGCTTTCTTT
CDR3aa: CASSQTTPGQQNTEAFF

v_gene: TRBV6-5
abundance: .
d_gene: .
j_gene: TRBJ1-5
CDR3nt: TGTGCCAGCAGTTACGGAGGGATTCAGCCCCAGCATTTT
CDR3aa: CASSYGGIQPQHF

v_gene: TRBV12-3/TRBV12-4
abundance: .
d_gene: TRBD2
j_gene: TRBJ2-1
CDR3nt: TGTGCCAGCAGTCGTAGCGGGGGGGCCTTCGGTGAGCAGTTCTTC
CDR3aa: CASSRSGGAFGEQFF

v_gene: TRBV5-5
abundance: .
d_gene: .
j_gene: TRBJ1-5
CDR3nt: TGTGCCAGCAGCTTGAGGCAGGCACTGAATCAGCCCCAGCATTTT
CDR3aa: CASSLRQALNQPQHF

v_gene: TRBV2
abundance: few
d_gene: .
j_gene: TRBJ2-1
CDR3nt: TGTGCCAGCAGTGAACAATACAATGAGCAGTTCTTC
CDR3aa: CASSEQYNEQFF

v_gene: TRBV5-1
abundance: few
d_gene: TRBD2
j_gene: TRBJ2-2
CDR3nt: TGCGCCAGCGCGCCACTAGCGGGAGTTGTCACCGGGGAGCTGTTTTTT
CDR3aa: CASAPLAGVVTGELFF

v_gene: TRBV6-6
abundance: .
d_gene: TRBD1
j_gene: TRBJ1-1
CDR3nt: TGTGCCAGCAGCCCGGAGCACAAAAGAAAAGGGGACAGGGCCAAGAACACTGAAGCTTTCTTT
CDR3aa: CASSPEHKRKGDRAKNTEAFF

v_gene: TRBV19
abundance: .
d_gene: .
j_gene: TRBJ2-4
CDR3nt: TGTGCCAGTTCTATTACCTTAGCCAAAAACATTCAGTACTTC
CDR3aa: CASSITLAKNIQYF

v_gene: TRBV2
abundance: .
d_gene: .
j_gene: TRBJ2-7
CDR3nt: TGTGCCAGCACCCGGGACAAACTCTACGAGCAGTACTTC
CDR3aa: CASTRDKLYEQYF

v_gene: TRBV12-3/TRBV12-4
abundance: few
d_gene: .
j_gene: TRBJ2-1
CDR3nt: TGTGCCAGCAGTTTAGCCGGTCCGGAAGAGCAGTTCTTC
CDR3aa: CASSLAGPEEQFF

v_gene: TRBV6-2/TRBV6-3
abundance: few
d_gene: TRBD1
j_gene: TRBJ2-7
CDR3nt: TGTGCCAGCACCACGGACAGGGTATTATCCTACGAGCAGTACTTC
CDR3aa: CASTTDRVLSYEQYF

v_gene: TRBV20-1
abundance: .
d_gene: TRBD1
j_gene: TRBJ2-7
CDR3nt: TGCAGTGCTAGAAGAACAAGGGACAGGGGATCCTACGAGCAGTACTTC
CDR3aa: CSARRTRDRGSYEQYF

v_gene: TRBV9
abundance: few
d_gene: .
j_gene: TRBJ2-1
CDR3nt: TGTGCCAGCAGCGTAGTGGGGGAACATGAGCAGTTCTTC
CDR3aa: CASSVVGEHEQFF

v_gene: TRBV29-1
abundance: few
d_gene: .
j_gene: TRBJ2-5
CDR3nt: TGCAGCGAGAGGAGTGGACCCCAAGAGACCCAGTACTTC
CDR3aa: CSERSGPQETQYF

v_gene: TRBV7-3
abundance: few
d_gene: .
j_gene: TRBJ2-1
CDR3nt: TGTGCCAGCAGCTTATCCCCCAATGAGCAGTTCTTC
CDR3aa: CASSLSPNEQFF

v_gene: TRBV5-4
abundance: few
d_gene: .
j_gene: TRBJ2-7
CDR3nt: TGTGCCAGCAGGGAGGGTCTACGTCTATCCGAGCAGTACTTC
CDR3aa: CASREGLRLSEQYF

v_gene: TRBV24-1
abundance: few
d_gene: TRBD2
j_gene: TRBJ2-1
CDR3nt: TGTGCCACCAGTGATGCACCGACTAGCGGCCACAATGAGCAGTTCTTC
CDR3aa: CATSDAPTSGHNEQFF

v_gene: TRBV20-1
abundance: .
d_gene: .
j_gene: TRBJ2-7
CDR3nt: TGCAGTGCTAGTCGAAGGACAGAGCAGTACTTC
CDR3aa: CSASRRTEQYF

v_gene: TRBV30
abundance: .
d_gene: .
j_gene: TRBJ2-7
CDR3nt: TGTGCCTGGAGTGTGTACGGGGGTGACGAGCAGTACTTC
CDR3aa: CAWSVYGGDEQYF

v_gene: TRBV14
abundance: .
d_gene: .
j_gene: TRBJ1-2
CDR3nt: TGTGCCAGCAGCTACGGACAGCAAGATGGCTACACCTTC
CDR3aa: CASSYGQQDGYTF

v_gene: TRBV7-2
abundance: .
d_gene: TRBD2
j_gene: TRBJ2-3
CDR3nt: TGTGCCAGCAGCTTACAAGCGGGAGGGTTAGATACGCAGTATTTT
CDR3aa: CASSLQAGGLDTQYF

v_gene: TRBV20-1
abundance: few
d_gene: .
j_gene: TRBJ1-4
CDR3nt: TGCAGTGCCCGGAAGGTCCCAACTAATGAAAAAATGTTTTTT
CDR3aa: CSARKVPTNEKMFF

v_gene: TRBV7-9
abundance: few
d_gene: TRBD2
j_gene: TRBJ2-7
CDR3nt: TGTGCCAGCAGCATACTAGCGGGGGTACTTGACTTC
CDR3aa: CASSILAGVLDF

v_gene: TRBV20-1
abundance: .
d_gene: TRBD1
j_gene: TRBJ1-6
CDR3nt: TGCAGTGCCGCCGGGACAGGGGATTCACCCCTCCACTTT
CDR3aa: CSAAGTGDSPLHF